This entry describes one T cell receptor beta chain. No antigen is known for it. Produced via immunoSEQ multiplex PCR; TCRdb's table is partial and in-frame only. The sample contains 70,000 to 80,000 clones, 94% of which appear only once. This record comes from a study of cytomegalovirus exposure and HLA in healthy donors. Broader study findings: Cytomegalovirus-associated TCR beta chains were listed, numbering some 180. First-cohort TCR clusters tended to co-occur in the roughly 120 validation repertoires, a later analysis found. Specificity of a few CMV-associated chains for CMV antigens was verified in vitro.

CDR1 is SNHLY, CDR2 FYNNEI, per germline. CDR3 size: 16 residues. The germline V and J ends were trimmed by 4 bases and 0 bases, with 15 bases remaining between them. This sequence originates from a woman aged 18-29 years in good health and CMV-seronegative. The gene calls are TRBV2 and TRBJ2-5; tentatively, D is TRBD1 (5 bases). The sample was PBMCs. The CDR3 nucleotides are TGTGCCAGCAGTGCCTTGACAGCGAGGTACCAAGAGACCCAGTACTTC. Translated, it gives CASSALTARYQETQYF.